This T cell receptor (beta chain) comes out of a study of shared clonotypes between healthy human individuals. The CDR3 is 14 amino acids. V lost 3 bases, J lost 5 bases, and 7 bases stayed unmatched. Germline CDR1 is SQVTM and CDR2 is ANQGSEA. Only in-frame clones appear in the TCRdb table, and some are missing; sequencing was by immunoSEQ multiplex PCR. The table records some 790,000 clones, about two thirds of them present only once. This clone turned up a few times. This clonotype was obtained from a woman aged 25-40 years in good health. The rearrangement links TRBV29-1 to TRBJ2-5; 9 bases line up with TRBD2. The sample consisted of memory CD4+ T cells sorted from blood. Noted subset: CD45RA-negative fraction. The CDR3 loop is CSVERLAAGETQYF. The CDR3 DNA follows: TGCAGCGTTGAGAGACTAGCGGCAGGGGAGACCCAGTACTTC.